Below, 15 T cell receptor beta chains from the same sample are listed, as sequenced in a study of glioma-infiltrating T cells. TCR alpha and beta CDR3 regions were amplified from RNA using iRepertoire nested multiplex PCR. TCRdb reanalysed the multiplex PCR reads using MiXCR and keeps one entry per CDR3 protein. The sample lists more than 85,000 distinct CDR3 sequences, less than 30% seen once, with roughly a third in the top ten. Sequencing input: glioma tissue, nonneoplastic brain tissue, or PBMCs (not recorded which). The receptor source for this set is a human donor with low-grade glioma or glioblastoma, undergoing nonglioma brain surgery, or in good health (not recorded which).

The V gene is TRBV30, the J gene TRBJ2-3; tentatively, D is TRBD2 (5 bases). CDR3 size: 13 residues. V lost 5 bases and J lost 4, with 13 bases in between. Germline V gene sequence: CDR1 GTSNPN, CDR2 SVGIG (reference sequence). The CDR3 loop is CAWAGISSDTQYF. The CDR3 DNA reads TGTGCCTGGGCGGGTATATCATCAGATACGCAGTATTTT.

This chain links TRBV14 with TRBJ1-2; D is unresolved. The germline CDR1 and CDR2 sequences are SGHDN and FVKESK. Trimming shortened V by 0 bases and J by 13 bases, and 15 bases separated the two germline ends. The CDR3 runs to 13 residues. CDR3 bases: TGTGCCAGCAGCCAAGAAAGAAGATGGACCACCACCTTC. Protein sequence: CASSQERRWTTTF. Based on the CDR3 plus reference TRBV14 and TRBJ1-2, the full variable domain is EAGVTQFPSHSVIEKGQTVTLRCDPISGHDNLYWYRRVMGKEIKFLLHFVKESKQDESGMPNNRFLAERTGGTYSTLKVQPAELEDSGVYFCASSQERRWTTTFGSGTRLTVV.

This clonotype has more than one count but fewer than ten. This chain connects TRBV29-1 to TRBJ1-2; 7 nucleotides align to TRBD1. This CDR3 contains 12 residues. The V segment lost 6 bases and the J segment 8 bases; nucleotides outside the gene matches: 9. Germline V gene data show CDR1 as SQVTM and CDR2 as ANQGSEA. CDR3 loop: CSVYTGARGYTF. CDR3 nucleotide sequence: TGCAGCGTGTACACAGGGGCTCGAGGCTACACCTTC.

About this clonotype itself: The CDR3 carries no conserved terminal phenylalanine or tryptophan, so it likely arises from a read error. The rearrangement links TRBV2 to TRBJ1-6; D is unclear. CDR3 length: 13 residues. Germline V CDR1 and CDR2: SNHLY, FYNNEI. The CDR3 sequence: CASRAAYNSPLHL. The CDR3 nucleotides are TGTGCCAGCAGGGCGGCCTATAATTCACCACTCCACCTT.

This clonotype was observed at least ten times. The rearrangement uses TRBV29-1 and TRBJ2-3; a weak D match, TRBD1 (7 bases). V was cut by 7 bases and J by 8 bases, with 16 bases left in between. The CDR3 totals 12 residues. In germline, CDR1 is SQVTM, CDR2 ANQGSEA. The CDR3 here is CSGRQGGSTQYF. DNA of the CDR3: TGCAGCGGCCGACAGGGAGGATCTACGCAGTATTTT.

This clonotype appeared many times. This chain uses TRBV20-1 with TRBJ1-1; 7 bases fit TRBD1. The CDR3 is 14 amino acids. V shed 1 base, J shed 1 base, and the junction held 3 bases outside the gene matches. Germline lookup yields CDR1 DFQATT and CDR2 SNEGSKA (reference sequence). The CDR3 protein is CSARADRSNTEAFF. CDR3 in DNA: TGCAGTGCTAGAGCGGACAGGTCGAACACTGAAGCTTTCTTT.

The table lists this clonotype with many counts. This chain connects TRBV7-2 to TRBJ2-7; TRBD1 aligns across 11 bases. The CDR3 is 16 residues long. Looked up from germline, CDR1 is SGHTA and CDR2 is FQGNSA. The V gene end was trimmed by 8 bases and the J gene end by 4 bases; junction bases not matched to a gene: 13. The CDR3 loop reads CASRRFRDRGRYEQYF. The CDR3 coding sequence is TGTGCCAGCCGACGATTTAGGGACAGGGGGAGATACGAGCAGTACTTC.

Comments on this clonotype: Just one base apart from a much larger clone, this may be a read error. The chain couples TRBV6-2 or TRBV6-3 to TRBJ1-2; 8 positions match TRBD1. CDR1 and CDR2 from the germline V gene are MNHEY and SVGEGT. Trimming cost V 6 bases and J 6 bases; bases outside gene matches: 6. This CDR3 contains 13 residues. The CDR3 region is CASRKTGEDGYTF. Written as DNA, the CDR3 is TGTGCCAGCAGGAAGACAGGGGAGGATGGCTACACCTTC.

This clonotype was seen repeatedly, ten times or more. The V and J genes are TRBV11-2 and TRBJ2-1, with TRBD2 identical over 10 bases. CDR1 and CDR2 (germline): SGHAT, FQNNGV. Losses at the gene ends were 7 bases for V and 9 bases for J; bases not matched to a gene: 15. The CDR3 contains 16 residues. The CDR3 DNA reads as TGTGCCAGCACCCCACCGGGGACTAGCGAGTGGGGTGAGCAGTTCTTC. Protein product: CASTPPGTSEWGEQFF.

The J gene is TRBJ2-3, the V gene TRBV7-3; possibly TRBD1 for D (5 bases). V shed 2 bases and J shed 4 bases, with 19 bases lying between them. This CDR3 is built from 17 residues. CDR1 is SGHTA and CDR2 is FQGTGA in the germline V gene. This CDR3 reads CASSLWGKRVAADTQYF. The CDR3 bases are TGTGCCAGCAGCTTATGGGGCAAACGGGTAGCCGCAGATACGCAGTATTTT.

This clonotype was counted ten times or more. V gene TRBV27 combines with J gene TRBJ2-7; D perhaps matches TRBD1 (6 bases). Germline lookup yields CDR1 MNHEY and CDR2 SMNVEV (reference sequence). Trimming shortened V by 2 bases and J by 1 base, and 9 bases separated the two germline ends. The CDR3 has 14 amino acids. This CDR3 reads CASSLGQGSYEQYF. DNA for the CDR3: TGTGCCAGCAGTTTAGGTCAGGGGTCCTACGAGCAGTACTTC.

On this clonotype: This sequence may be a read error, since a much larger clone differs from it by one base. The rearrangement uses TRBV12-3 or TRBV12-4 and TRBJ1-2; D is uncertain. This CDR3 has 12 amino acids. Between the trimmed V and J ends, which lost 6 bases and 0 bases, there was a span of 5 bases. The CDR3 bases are TGTGCCAGCAGAGTCTCTAACTATGGCTACACCTTC. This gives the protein CASRVSNYGYTF.

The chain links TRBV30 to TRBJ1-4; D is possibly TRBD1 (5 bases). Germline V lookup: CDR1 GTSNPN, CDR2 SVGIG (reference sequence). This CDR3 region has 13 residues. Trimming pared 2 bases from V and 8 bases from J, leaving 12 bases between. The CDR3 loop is CAWSSQGGEKLFF. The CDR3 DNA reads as TGTGCCTGGAGTTCGCAGGGTGGCGAAAAACTGTTTTTT.

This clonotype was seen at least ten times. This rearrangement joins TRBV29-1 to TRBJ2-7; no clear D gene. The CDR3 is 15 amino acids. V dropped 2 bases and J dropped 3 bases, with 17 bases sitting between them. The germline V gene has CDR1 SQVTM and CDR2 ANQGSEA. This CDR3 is CSVEMADRSNYEQYF. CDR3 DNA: TGCAGCGTTGAAATGGCAGACCGATCAAACTACGAGCAGTACTTC.

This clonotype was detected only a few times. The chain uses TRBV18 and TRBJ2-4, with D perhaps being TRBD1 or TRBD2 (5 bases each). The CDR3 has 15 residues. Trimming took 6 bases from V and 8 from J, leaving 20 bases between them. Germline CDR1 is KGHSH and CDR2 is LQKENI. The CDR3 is CASSPSEGTKYIQYF. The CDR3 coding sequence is TGTGCCAGCTCGCCGAGTGAAGGGACGAAGTACATTCAGTACTTC.